Below are 21 T cell receptor beta chains sequenced from a single sample in a study of tumor-infiltrating lymphocytes in oesophageal squamous cell carcinoma (dated by TCRdb to the mid-2010s). The library was prepared using PCR. TCRdb shows the sequencer as Illumina HiSeq 2000. Clones were called with MiXCR by TCRdb after fastp trimmed the public reads at Q25, and only in-frame beta chains were retained. Every distinct CDR3 protein forms one entry, paired with its most common genes and DNA. This sample has approximately 12,000 distinct CDR3 sequences in its table, and roughly 50% of those were observed once. Of the sample, around 35% is held by the ten largest clones. The sequencing input was esophageal tumor tissue. These receptors were collected from a male donor with esophageal squamous cell carcinoma.

The chain carries TRBV10-3 and TRBJ2-1; the D gene is possibly TRBD2 (7 bases). The end of the DNA aligns better with TRBJ2-7, so the J call may be wrong. Germline loops: CDR1 ENHRY, CDR2 SYGVKD. The CDR3 sequence is 15 residues long. This chain's CDR3 is CAIRGGAWGTNEQYF. The CDR3 region has the DNA TGTGCCATCAGAGGGGGGGCTTGGGGTACGAACGAGCAGTACTTC.

The gene calls are TRBV7-8 and TRBJ1-2, with D possibly being TRBD1 (5 bases). CDR3 length equals 15 residues. Trimming removed 1 base at V and 4 bases at J, with 13 bases between. Germline V gene lookup returns CDR1 SGHVS and CDR2 FQNEAQ. The CDR3 DNA is TGTGCCAGCAGCTTAGAACCAGGGCTTGGCTATGGCTACACCTTC. Protein: CASSLEPGLGYGYTF.

The chain joins TRBV7-2 to TRBJ1-4; 8 nucleotides match TRBD1. The J call may be faulty, since TRBJ2-3 better matches the DNA end. The CDR3 totals 13 residues. Germline V gene data show CDR1 as SGHTA and CDR2 as FQGNSA. In nucleotides, the CDR3 is TGTGCCAGCAGCTTCGACAGGGGAGATACGCAGTATTTT. This sequence encodes CASSFDRGDTQYF.

This rearrangement joins TRBV7-8 to TRBJ2-1; D may match TRBD1 or TRBD2 (5 bases each). The CDR3 sequence is 15 residues long. Germline assignment: CDR1 SGHVS and CDR2 FQNEAQ. V was clipped by 7 bases and J by 10 bases, with 23 bases between them. The CDR3 loop is CASTGFQGPSYEQFF. For the CDR3, the DNA is TGTGCCAGCACCGGTTTTCAGGGACCCTCCTACGAGCAGTTCTTC.

CDR3 DNA: TGTGCCAGCAGCCGACTAGCGGACTACAATGAGCAGTTCTTC. Residues: CASSRLADYNEQFF. The rearrangement joins TRBV12-3 or TRBV12-4 to TRBJ2-1, with 9 bases that match TRBD2. The CDR3 runs 14 residues. V dropped 6 bases and J dropped 3; count of bases not matched to a gene: 3.

The genes are TRBV28 and TRBJ2-5; 12 bases map to TRBD2. From germline, CDR1 is MDHEN and CDR2 SYDVKM. The CDR3 has 15 amino acids. J was trimmed by 11 bases and V by 6 bases; bases with no gene match: 13. CDR3 sequence (DNA): TGTGCCAGCAGATATGGGGCTAGCGGGAGGGGTGAGCAGTACTTC. Protein: CASRYGASGRGEQYF.

This clonotype was seen many times. The rearrangement links TRBV11-3 to TRBJ2-1; D may correspond to TRBD1 or TRBD2 (5 bases each). Germline values: CDR1 SGHNT, CDR2 YENEEA. The CDR3 has 15 amino acids. Trimming removed 5 bases at V and 0 bases at J, with 11 bases between. The CDR3 DNA is TGTGCCAGCAGCCTTGGGGGTTACTCCTACAATGAGCAGTTCTTC. This codes for CASSLGGYSYNEQFF.

This chain uses TRBV7-2 with TRBJ2-3; D not resolved. The DNA end lines up better with TRBJ2-5; the J call may be wrong. CDR1 and CDR2 from the germline V gene are SGHTA and FQGNSA. The CDR3 has 12 residues. CDR3: CASSLAAETQYF. CDR3 nucleotides: TGTGCCAGCAGCTTAGCGGCAGAGACCCAGTACTTC.

This clonotype was seen a handful of times. The chain is built from TRBV7-3 and TRBJ2-5; 10 bases agree with TRBD1. The J call may be mistaken, given a closer DNA end match to TRBJ2-1. The CDR3 loop spans 15 amino acids. Per germline, CDR1 SGHTA and CDR2 FQGTGA. The CDR3 spells CASSSTGGPYNEQFF. The CDR3 nucleotides read TGTGCCAGCAGCTCGACAGGGGGCCCCTACAATGAGCAGTTCTTC.

The chain couples TRBV28 to TRBJ1-4; perhaps TRBD1 as D (6 bases). Germline assignment: CDR1 MDHEN and CDR2 SYDVKM. V was clipped by 5 bases and J by 5 bases, with 12 bases between them. The CDR3 totals 14 residues. The CDR3 coding sequence is TGTGCCAGCAGTCCACTAACAGGGAATGAAAAACTGTTTTTT. This translates into CASSPLTGNEKLFF.

This clonotype has at least ten counts. The chain employs TRBV4-1 and TRBJ1-6; 10 bases are a match to TRBD1. V lost 1 base, J lost 14 bases, and 5 bases stayed unmatched. CDR1 is MGHRA, CDR2 YSYEKL, per germline. This CDR3 comprises 14 residues. This CDR3 is CASSQGQGAAALHF. The DNA for the CDR3 is TGCGCCAGCAGCCAAGGACAGGGGGCGGCGGCCCTCCACTTT.

The chain is built from TRBV5-1 and TRBJ1-2; 7 bases line up with TRBD1. In germline, CDR1 is SGHRS, CDR2 YFSETQ. With V trimmed by 4 bases and J by 7 bases, 7 bases remained unmatched. This CDR3 comprises 13 residues. CDR3 nucleotide sequence: TGCGCCAGCAGCCCTGGGGACAGCTCTGGCTACACCTTC. It encodes CASSPGDSSGYTF.

The chain links TRBV7-2 to TRBJ2-5, with a weak D call TRBD1 (6 bases). The CDR3 extends over 12 amino acids. Germline values: CDR1 SGHTA, CDR2 FQGNSA. V dropped 7 bases and J dropped 7 bases, with 13 bases sitting between them. CDR3 sequence: CASTLLGGTQYF. In DNA form, the CDR3 reads TGTGCCAGCACCCTCTTAGGGGGGACCCAGTACTTC.

V usage is TRBV7-8 and J usage is TRBJ2-7, with D perhaps TRBD1 or TRBD2 (5 bases each). Near its end, the DNA agrees better with TRBJ2-1, so the J call may be wrong. Germline-derived CDR1 and CDR2 are SGHVS and FQNEAQ. The length of the CDR3 is 14 residues. CDR3 sequence reads: CASSLRDGVNEQFF. In DNA form, the CDR3 reads TGTGCCAGCAGCCTCCGGGACGGAGTCAATGAGCAGTTCTTC.

With regard to this clonotype: At one of its ends the junction is not consistent with the germline gene, which may arise from a read error. The chain uses TRBV20-1 and TRBJ2-5; tentatively, D is TRBD1 or TRBD2 (5 bases each). Looked up from germline, CDR1 is DFQATT and CDR2 is SNEGSKA (reference sequence). The CDR3 consists of 18 residues. DNA of the CDR3: TGCAGTGCTATCTACCGGGACCGCCTGAGCTCCTATAATTCACCCCTCCACTTC. Its translation: CSAIYRDRLSSYNSPLHF.

V is TRBV6-5 and J is TRBJ1-2; no clear D gene. The CDR3 sequence is 13 residues long. V lost 4 bases, J lost 4 bases, and 10 bases lay in between. The V gene's germline CDR1 is MNHEY and CDR2 SVGAGI. CDR3: CASSLPGGYGYTF. DNA of the CDR3: TGTGCCAGCAGTTTACCGGGAGGCTATGGCTACACCTTC.

This clonotype was detected a few times. The V call is TRBV7-2, the J call TRBJ2-1, with 8 positions matching TRBD2. The DNA end is more similar to TRBJ2-7, so the J call may be wrong. The germline V gene has CDR1 SGHTA and CDR2 FQGNSA. The CDR3 is 13 amino acids. CDR3 amino acids: CASRPAGVGEQYF. CDR3 coding DNA: TGTGCCAGCAGACCAGCGGGAGTAGGGGAGCAGTACTTC.

This clonotype was detected many times. A read error is likely, as this CDR3 ends without the conserved phenylalanine or tryptophan. The limits of the CDR3 on the DNA are not certain, so only TCRdb's listed CDR3 is given. The chain combines TRBV7-9 with TRBJ2-7; the table assigns TRBD1, which was not confirmed against the DNA. The germline V gene encodes CDR1 SEHNR and CDR2 FQNEAQ (reference sequence). The CDR3 contains 16 residues when both ends are counted. The CDR3 reads CASSLDGTVYGYTFGS.

The rearrangement uses TRBV2 and TRBJ1-1, with D possibly TRBD1 on 5 matching bases. The V gene lost 0 bases and the J gene lost 6 bases, with 11 bases spanning the gap. CDR3 length equals 14 residues. The germline V gene encodes CDR1 SNHLY and CDR2 FYNNEI. This chain's CDR3 is CASSEAVMGAEAFF. CDR3 sequence (DNA): TGTGCCAGCAGTGAAGCGGTGATGGGGGCTGAAGCTTTCTTT.

The chain recombines TRBV24-1 with TRBJ2-3; 13 bases align to TRBD2. CDR1 and CDR2 (germline): KGHDR, SFDVKD. The CDR3 is 16 residues long. V was clipped by 4 bases and J by 5 bases; unmatched bases: 5. The CDR3 here is CATSDRTSGSLDTQYF. The CDR3, as DNA: TGTGCCACCAGTGACCGGACTAGCGGGAGTTTAGATACGCAGTATTTT.

This clonotype was observed at least ten times. The CDR3 reads CASSYSVGSTGGELFF. In DNA form, the CDR3 reads TGTGCCAGCAGTTACTCGGTCGGGAGCACGGGTGGGGAGCTGTTTTTT. V is TRBV6-6 and J is TRBJ2-2, with a tentative D call TRBD2 (6 bases). V was shortened by 0 bases and J by 8 bases, with 16 bases between the two germline ends. Germline V gene lookup returns CDR1 MNHNY and CDR2 SVGAGI (reference sequence). The length of the CDR3 is 16 residues.